This T cell receptor (beta chain) comes out of a study of T-cell reconstitution after alpha-beta-depleted transplantation in children. Study-wide results and caveats: Several hundred expanded graft clones reportedly supplied alpha-beta T cells about two months after transplant.

As it was prepared, the TCRbeta library received unique molecular identifiers. TCRdb used MiXCR to reprocess the PCR reads, holding one entry per CDR3 protein. The sample includes about 980,000 distinct CDR3 sequences, under 30% of them seen just once. The germline V gene encodes CDR1 ENHRY and CDR2 SYGVKD. Trimming left V 4 bases short and J 3 bases short, with 9 bases between. CDR3 length: 13 amino acids. There are a few counts of this clonotype. Antigen unknown. This sequence joins TRBV10-3 and TRBJ2-5; tentatively, D is TRBD1 (6 bases). This TCR derives from a boy in the first two years of life who had a stem cell transplant for SCID, so the T cells may come from the graft donor. The specimen comprised PBMCs, mostly from graft donor cells, sampled 360 days after TCRalphabeta/CD19-depleted stem cell transplant. CDR3 residues: CAISGRTEETQYF. The DNA of the CDR3 is TGTGCCATCAGTGGACGGACAGAAGAGACCCAGTACTTC.